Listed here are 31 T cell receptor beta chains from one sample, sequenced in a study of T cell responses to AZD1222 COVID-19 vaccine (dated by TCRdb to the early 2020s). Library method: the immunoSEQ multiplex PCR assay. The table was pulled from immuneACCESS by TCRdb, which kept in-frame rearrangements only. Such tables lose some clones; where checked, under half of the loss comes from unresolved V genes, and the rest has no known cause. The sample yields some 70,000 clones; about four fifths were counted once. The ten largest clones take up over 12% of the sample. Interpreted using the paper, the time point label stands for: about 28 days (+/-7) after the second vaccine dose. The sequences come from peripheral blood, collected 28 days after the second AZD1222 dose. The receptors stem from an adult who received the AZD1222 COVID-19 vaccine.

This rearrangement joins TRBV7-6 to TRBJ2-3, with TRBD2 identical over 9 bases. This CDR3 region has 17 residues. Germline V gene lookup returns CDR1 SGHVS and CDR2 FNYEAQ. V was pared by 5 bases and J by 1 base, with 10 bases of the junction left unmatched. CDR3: CASSRAGGPLGTDTQYF. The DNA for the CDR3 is TGTGCCAGCAGCCGGGCGGGGGGGCCTCTTGGCACAGATACGCAGTATTTT.

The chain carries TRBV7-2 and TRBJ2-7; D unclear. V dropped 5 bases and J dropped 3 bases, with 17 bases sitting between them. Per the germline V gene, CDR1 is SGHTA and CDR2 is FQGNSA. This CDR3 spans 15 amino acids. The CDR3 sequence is CASSPSTGLSYEQYF. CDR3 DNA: TGTGCCAGCAGCCCCTCGACCGGGCTAAGCTACGAGCAGTACTTC.

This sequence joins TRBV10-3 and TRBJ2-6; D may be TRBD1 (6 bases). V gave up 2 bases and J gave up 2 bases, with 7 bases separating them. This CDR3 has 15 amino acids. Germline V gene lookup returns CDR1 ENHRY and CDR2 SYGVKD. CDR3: CAISEGQPGANVLTF. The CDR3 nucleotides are TGTGCCATCAGTGAGGGACAGCCTGGGGCCAACGTCCTGACTTTC.

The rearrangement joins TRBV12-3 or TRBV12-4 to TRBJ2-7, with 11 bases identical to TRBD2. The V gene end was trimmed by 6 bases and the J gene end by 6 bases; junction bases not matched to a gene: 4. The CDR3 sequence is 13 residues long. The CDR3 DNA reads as TGTGCCAGCAGACTAGCGGGGGCTGCCGAGCAGTACTTC. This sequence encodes CASRLAGAAEQYF.

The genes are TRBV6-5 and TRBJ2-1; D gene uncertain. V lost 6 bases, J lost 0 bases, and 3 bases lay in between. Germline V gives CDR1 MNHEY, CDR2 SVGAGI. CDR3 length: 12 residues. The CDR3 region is CASSNSYNEQFF. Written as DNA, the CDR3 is TGTGCCAGCAGCAACTCCTACAATGAGCAGTTCTTC.

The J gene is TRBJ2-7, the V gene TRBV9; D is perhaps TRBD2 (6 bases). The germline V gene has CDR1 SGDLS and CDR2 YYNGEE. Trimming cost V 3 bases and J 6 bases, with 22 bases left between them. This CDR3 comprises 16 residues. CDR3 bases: TGTGCCAGCAGCGCCGCCGGCGGGAATTACAACATCGAGCAGTACTTC. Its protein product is CASSAAGGNYNIEQYF.

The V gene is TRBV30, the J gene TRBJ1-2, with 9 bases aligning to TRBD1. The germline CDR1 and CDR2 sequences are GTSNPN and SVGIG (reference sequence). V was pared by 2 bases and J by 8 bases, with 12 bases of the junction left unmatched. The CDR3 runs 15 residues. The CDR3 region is CAWSMHDRGASGYTF. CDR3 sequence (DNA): TGTGCCTGGAGTATGCATGACAGGGGGGCGAGCGGCTACACCTTC.

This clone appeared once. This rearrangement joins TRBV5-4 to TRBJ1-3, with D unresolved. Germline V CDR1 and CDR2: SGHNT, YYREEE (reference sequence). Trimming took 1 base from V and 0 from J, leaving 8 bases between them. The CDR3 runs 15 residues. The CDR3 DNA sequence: TGTGCCAGCAGCTTGACACCGAGCTCTGGAAACACCATATATTTT. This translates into CASSLTPSSGNTIYF. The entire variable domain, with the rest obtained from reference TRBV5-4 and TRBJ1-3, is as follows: ETGVTQSPTHLIKTRGQQVTLRCSSQSGHNTVSWYQQALGQGPQFIFQYYREEENGRGNFPPRFSGLQFPNYSSELNVNALELDDSALYLCASSLTPSSGNTIYFGEGSWLTVV.

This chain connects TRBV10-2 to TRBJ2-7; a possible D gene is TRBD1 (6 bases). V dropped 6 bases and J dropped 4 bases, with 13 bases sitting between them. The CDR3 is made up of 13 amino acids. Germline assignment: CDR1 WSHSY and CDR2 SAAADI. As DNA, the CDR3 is TGCGCCAGCAGCGAGGACAGAACGTACGAGCAGTACTTC. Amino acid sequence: CASSEDRTYEQYF.

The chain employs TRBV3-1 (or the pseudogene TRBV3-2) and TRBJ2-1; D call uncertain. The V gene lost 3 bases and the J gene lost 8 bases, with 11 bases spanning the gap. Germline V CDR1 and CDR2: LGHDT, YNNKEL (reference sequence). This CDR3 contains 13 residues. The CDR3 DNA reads TGTGCCAGCAGCCATGATGGCCCCCATGAGCAGTTCTTC. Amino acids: CASSHDGPHEQFF.

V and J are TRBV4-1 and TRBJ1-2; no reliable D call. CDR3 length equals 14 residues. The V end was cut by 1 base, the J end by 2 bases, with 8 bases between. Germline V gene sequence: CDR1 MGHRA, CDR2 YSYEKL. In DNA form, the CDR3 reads TGCGCCAGCAGCCAAGGGGTGCAGAACTATGGCTACACCTTC. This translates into CASSQGVQNYGYTF.

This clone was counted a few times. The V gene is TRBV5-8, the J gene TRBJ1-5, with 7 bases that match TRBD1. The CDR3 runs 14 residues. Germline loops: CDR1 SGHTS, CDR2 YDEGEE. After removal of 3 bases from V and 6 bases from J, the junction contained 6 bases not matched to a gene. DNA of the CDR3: TGTGCCAGCAGCTCGGACAGGTTCACTCAGCCCCAGCATTTT. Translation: CASSSDRFTQPQHF.

CDR3 coding DNA: TGTGCCAGCAGCCATGACGGGGGTGAAAAACTGTTTTTT. Its protein product is CASSHDGGEKLFF. The chain joins TRBV3-1 (or the pseudogene TRBV3-2) to TRBJ1-4; D may be TRBD1 (5 bases). This CDR3 contains 13 residues. Germline-derived CDR1 and CDR2 are LGHDT and YNNKEL (reference sequence). Trimming shortened V by 3 bases and J by 7 bases, and 9 bases separated the two germline ends.

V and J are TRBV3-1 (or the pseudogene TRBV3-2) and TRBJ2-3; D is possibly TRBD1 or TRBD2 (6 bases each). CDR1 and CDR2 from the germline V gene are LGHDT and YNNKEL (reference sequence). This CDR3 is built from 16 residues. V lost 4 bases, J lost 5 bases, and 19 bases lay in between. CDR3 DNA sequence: TGTGCCAGCAGCCGACGCGGGGTGGGGGCCAGAGATACGCAGTATTTT. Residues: CASSRRGVGARDTQYF.

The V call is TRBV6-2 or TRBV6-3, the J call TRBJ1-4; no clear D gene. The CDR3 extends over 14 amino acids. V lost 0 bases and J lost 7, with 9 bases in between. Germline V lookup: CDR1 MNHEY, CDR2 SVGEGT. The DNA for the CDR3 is TGTGCCAGCAGTTACTCGGGTGGTAGTGAAAAACTGTTTTTT. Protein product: CASSYSGGSEKLFF.

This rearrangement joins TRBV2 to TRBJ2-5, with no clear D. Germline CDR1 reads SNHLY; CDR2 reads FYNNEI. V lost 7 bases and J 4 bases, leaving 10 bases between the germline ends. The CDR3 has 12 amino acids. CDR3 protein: CASTGMGETQYF. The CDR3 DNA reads TGTGCCAGCACTGGGATGGGAGAGACCCAGTACTTC.

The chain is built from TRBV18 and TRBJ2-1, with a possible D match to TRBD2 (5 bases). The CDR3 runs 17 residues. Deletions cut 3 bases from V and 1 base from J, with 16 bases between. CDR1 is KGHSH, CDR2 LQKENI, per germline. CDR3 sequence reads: CASSPYMKADSYNEQFF. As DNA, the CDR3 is TGTGCCAGCTCACCTTACATGAAAGCGGATTCCTACAATGAGCAGTTCTTC. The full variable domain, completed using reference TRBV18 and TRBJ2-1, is NAGVMQNPRHLVRRRGQEARLRCSPMKGHSHVYWYRQLPEEGLKFMVYLQKENIIDESGMPKERFSAEFPKEGPSILRIQQVVRGDSAAYFCASSPYMKADSYNEQFFGPGTRLTVL.

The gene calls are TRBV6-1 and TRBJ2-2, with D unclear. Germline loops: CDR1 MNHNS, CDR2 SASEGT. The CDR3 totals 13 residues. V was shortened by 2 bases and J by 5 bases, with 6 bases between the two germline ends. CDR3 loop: CASSESTTGELFF. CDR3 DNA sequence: TGTGCCAGCAGTGAATCTACGACCGGGGAGCTGTTTTTT.

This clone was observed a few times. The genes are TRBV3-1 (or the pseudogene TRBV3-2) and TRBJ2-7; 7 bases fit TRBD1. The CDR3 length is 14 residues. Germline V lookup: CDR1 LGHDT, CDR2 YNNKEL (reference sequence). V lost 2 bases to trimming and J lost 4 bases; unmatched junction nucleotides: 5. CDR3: CASSQRQGWYEQYF. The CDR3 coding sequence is TGTGCCAGCAGCCAAAGACAGGGATGGTACGAGCAGTACTTC.

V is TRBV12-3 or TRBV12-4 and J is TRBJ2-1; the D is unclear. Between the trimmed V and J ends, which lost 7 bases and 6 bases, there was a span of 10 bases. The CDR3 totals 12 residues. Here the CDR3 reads CASIASSNEQFF. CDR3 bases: TGTGCCAGCATTGCTAGTTCCAATGAGCAGTTCTTC.

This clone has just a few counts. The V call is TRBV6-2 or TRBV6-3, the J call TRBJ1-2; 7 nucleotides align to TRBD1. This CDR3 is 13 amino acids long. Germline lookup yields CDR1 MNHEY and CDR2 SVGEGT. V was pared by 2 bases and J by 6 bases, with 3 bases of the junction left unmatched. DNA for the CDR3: TGTGCCAGCAGTTACAGAGGGACAGATGGCTACACCTTC. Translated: CASSYRGTDGYTF.

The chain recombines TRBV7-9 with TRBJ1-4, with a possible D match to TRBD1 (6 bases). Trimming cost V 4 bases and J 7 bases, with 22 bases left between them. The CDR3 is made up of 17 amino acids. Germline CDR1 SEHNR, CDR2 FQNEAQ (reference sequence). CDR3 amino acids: CASSSSTGTGLSEKLFF. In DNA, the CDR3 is TGTGCCAGCAGCTCGAGTACAGGGACGGGATTGAGTGAAAAACTGTTTTTT.

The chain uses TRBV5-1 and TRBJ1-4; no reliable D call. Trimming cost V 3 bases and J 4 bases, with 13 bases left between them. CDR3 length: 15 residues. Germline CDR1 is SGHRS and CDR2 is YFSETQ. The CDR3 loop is CASSSLTGNNEKLFF. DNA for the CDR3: TGCGCCAGCAGCTCCCTGACGGGCAATAATGAAAAACTGTTTTTT.

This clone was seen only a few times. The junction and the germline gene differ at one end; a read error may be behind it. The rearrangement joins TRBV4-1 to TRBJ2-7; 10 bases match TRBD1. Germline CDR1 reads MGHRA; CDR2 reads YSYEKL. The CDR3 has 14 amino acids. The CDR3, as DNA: TGCGCCAGCAGCCAAGATACTCGTGGGACAGGGGTTGTCTTC. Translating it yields CASSQDTRGTGVVF.

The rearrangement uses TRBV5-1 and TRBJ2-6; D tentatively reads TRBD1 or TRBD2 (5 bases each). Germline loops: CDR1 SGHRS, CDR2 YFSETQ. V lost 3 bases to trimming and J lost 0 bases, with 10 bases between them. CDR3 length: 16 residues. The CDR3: CASSWDRLSGANVLTF. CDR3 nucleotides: TGCGCCAGCAGCTGGGACCGACTCTCTGGGGCCAACGTCCTGACTTTC.

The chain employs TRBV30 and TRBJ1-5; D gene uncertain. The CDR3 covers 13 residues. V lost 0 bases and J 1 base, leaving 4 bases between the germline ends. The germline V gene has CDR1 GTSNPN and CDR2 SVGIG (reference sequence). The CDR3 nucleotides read TGTGCCTGGAGTGTGGAGAGCAATCAGCCCCAGCATTTT. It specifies CAWSVESNQPQHF.

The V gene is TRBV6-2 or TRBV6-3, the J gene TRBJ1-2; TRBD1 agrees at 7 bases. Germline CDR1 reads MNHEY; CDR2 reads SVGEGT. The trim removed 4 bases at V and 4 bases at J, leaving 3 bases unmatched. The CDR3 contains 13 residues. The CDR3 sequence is CASSWTGGYGYTF. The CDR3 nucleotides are TGTGCCAGCAGTTGGACAGGAGGCTATGGCTACACCTTC.

DNA of the CDR3: TGTGCCAGCAGCCCGAGGACCGAACCATATGGCTACACCTTC. Translating it yields CASSPRTEPYGYTF. V gene TRBV7-9 combines with J gene TRBJ1-2; D is ambiguous. The CDR3 is 14 amino acids. Germline assignment: CDR1 SEHNR and CDR2 FQNEAQ (reference sequence). The V and J ends lost 5 bases and 5 bases respectively, with 15 bases between them. The full variable domain, in which reference TRBV7-9 and TRBJ1-2 provide the parts outside the CDR3, is DTGVSQNPRHKITKRGQNVTFRCDPISEHNRLYWYRQTLGQGPEFLTYFQNEAQLEKSRLLSDRFSAERPKGSFSTLEIQRTEQGDSAMYLCASSPRTEPYGYTFGSGTRLTVV.

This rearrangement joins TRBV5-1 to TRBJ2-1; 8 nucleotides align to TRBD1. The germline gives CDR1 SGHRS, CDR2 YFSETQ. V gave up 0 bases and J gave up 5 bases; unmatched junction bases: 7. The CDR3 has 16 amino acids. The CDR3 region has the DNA TGCGCCAGCAGCTTGGGGAGTTTGGGACAGGACAATGAGCAGTTCTTC. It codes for CASSLGSLGQDNEQFF.

The CDR3 DNA follows: TGCAGTGTGTGGTGGCAAGAGACCCAGTACTTC. This codes for CSVWWQETQYF. V and J are TRBV20-1 and TRBJ2-5; D call uncertain. This CDR3 region has 11 residues. Germline V gives CDR1 DFQATT, CDR2 SNEGSKA (reference sequence). Trimming pared 7 bases from V and 2 bases from J, leaving 8 bases between.

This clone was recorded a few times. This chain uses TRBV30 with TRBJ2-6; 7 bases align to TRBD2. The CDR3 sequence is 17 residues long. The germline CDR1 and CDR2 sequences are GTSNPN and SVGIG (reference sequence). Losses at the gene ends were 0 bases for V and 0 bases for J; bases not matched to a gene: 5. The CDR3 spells CAWSVGGSNSGANVLTF. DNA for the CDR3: TGTGCCTGGAGTGTGGGGGGGTCCAACTCTGGGGCCAACGTCCTGACTTTC.